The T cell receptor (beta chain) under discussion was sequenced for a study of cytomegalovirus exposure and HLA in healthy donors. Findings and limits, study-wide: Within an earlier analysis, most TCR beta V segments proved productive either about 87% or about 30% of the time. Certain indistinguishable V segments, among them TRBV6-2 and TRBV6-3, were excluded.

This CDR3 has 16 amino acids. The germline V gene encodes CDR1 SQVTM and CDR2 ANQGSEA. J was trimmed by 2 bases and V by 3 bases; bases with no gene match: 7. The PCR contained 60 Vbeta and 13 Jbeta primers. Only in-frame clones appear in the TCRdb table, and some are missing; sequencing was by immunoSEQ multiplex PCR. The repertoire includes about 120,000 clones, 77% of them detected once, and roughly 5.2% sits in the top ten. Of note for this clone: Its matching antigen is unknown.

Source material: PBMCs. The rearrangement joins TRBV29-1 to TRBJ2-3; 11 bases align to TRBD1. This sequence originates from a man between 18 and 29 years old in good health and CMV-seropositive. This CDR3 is CSVERGQGVDTDTQYF. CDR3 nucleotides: TGCAGCGTTGAGCGGGGACAGGGGGTAGACACAGATACGCAGTATTTT.